The 24 T cell receptor beta chains given below trace back to one sample, sequenced in a study of blood T cell dynamics during melanoma immunotherapy. The data were produced by immunoSEQ multiplex PCR, yet TCRdb's version contains in-frame clones alone and is incomplete. This repertoire shows hundreds of clones, over 60% found once; its top ten account for about 28%. Regarding time point: week 3, after first cycle of checkpoint inhibitor. The sequenced sample was central memory CD8+ T cells from blood, obtained from a patient treated with checkpoint blockade. The receptor set was obtained from a human donor with melanoma.

The rearrangement joins TRBV5-8 to TRBJ1-1, with unresolved D. Trimming shortened V by 4 bases and J by 1 base, and 14 bases separated the two germline ends. CDR1 SGHTS and CDR2 YDEGEE come from the germline V gene. CDR3 length equals 15 residues. The CDR3 DNA sequence: TGTGCCAGCAGCCAAGAAAAAACTCCGAACACTGAAGCTTTCTTT. This codes for CASSQEKTPNTEAFF.

V usage is TRBV6-1 and J usage is TRBJ2-7; D may be TRBD2 (6 bases). Trimming cost V 4 bases and J 3 bases, with 10 bases left between them. Germline V gene data show CDR1 as MNHNS and CDR2 as SASEGT. This CDR3 has 13 residues. This chain's CDR3 is CASSAGRLYEQYF. The CDR3 nucleotides are TGTGCCAGCAGTGCCGGGAGACTCTACGAGCAGTACTTC.

The J gene is TRBJ1-1, the V gene TRBV27; D is ambiguous. V gave up 5 bases and J gave up 0 bases, with 7 bases separating them. The germline CDR1 and CDR2 sequences are MNHEY and SMNVEV (reference sequence). The CDR3 extends over 13 amino acids. CDR3 sequence: CASSGQLNTEAFF. The CDR3 bases are TGTGCCAGCAGTGGTCAGTTGAACACTGAAGCTTTCTTT.

This clone appeared a few times. V is TRBV27 and J is TRBJ1-5; D is ambiguous. Per germline, CDR1 MNHEY and CDR2 SMNVEV (reference sequence). Trimming cost V 5 bases and J 0 bases, with 17 bases left between them. The CDR3 is 17 residues long. This CDR3 is CASSPQVPSYSNQPQHF. CDR3 sequence (DNA): TGTGCCAGCAGTCCCCAGGTCCCATCTTATAGCAATCAGCCCCAGCATTTT.

The rearrangement links TRBV6-5 to TRBJ2-1; either TRBD1 or TRBD2 may supply D (6 bases each). Germline loops: CDR1 MNHEY, CDR2 SVGAGI. This CDR3 contains 13 residues. V gave up 7 bases and J gave up 6 bases, with 13 bases separating them. CDR3 residues: CASIPEGGNEQFF. CDR3 DNA sequence: TGTGCCAGCATCCCGGAGGGGGGCAATGAGCAGTTCTTC.

The gene calls are TRBV6-5 and TRBJ1-2; D gene ambiguous. CDR1 MNHEY and CDR2 SVGAGI come from the germline V gene. CDR3 length equals 15 residues. The V end was cut by 0 bases, the J end by 0 bases, with 8 bases between. The CDR3 region has the DNA TGTGCCAGCAGTTACTCGAAGACAACTAACTATGGCTACACCTTC. This translates into CASSYSKTTNYGYTF.

The genes are TRBV5-1 and TRBJ2-7; either TRBD1 or TRBD2 may supply D (5 bases each). Germline V gene lookup returns CDR1 SGHRS and CDR2 YFSETQ. This CDR3 is 14 amino acids long. V dropped 10 bases and J dropped 2 bases, with 19 bases sitting between them. CDR3 nucleotides: TGCGCCTCAGGCCTGGGGACGCCAACCTACGAGCAGTACTTC. Translating it yields CASGLGTPTYEQYF.

This clone was found a few times. The CDR3 protein is CATTGPLEQYF. The DNA of the CDR3 is TGTGCCACCACCGGACCCCTCGAGCAGTACTTC. The rearrangement uses TRBV9 and TRBJ2-7; D gene ambiguous. Germline CDR1 SGDLS, CDR2 YYNGEE. Between the trimmed V and J ends, which lost 9 bases and 6 bases, there was a span of 13 bases. This CDR3 is built from 11 residues.

The chain is built from TRBV11-2 and TRBJ2-1, with D maybe TRBD2 (6 bases). V gave up 5 bases and J gave up 2 bases, with 16 bases separating them. The CDR3 has 16 residues. Germline CDR1 SGHAT, CDR2 FQNNGV. The CDR3 nucleotides are TGTGCCAGCAGCCATTTGACCGGGGAGGCCTACAATGAGCAGTTCTTC. Its protein product is CASSHLTGEAYNEQFF.

The chain couples TRBV4-1 to TRBJ2-7; D is perhaps TRBD1 (6 bases). Germline CDR1 reads MGHRA; CDR2 reads YSYEKL. V gave up 0 bases and J gave up 2 bases, with 17 bases separating them. The CDR3 extends over 17 amino acids. CDR3 residues: CASSQEASRDTAYEQYF. CDR3 nucleotides: TGCGCCAGCAGCCAAGAAGCGTCACGGGACACAGCCTACGAGCAGTACTTC.

The chain is built from TRBV7-2 and TRBJ1-1; maybe TRBD1 (5 bases). CDR1 SGHTA and CDR2 FQGNSA come from the germline V gene. The V gene lost 5 bases and the J gene lost 4 bases, with 17 bases spanning the gap. This CDR3 region has 15 residues. Here the CDR3 DNA reads TGTGCCAGCAGCCCATGGGGGTCCTTGGGCACTGAAGCTTTCTTT. Translated: CASSPWGSLGTEAFF.

V is TRBV6-1 and J is TRBJ2-7, with D possibly TRBD2 on 6 matching bases. This CDR3 has 15 amino acids. Trimming took off 4 bases at V and 2 bases at J, with 15 bases between the two ends. CDR1 is MNHNS and CDR2 is SASEGT in the germline V gene. The CDR3 sequence is CASSVESSSAYEQYF. The DNA of the CDR3 is TGTGCCAGCAGTGTAGAAAGTTCTAGCGCCTACGAGCAGTACTTC.

This clone has only a few counts. The chain uses TRBV27 and TRBJ1-1; D is unresolved. The germline V gene has CDR1 MNHEY and CDR2 SMNVEV (reference sequence). V lost 8 bases and J lost 1, with 11 bases in between. The CDR3 contains 13 residues. The CDR3 loop is CASSITANTEAFF. The CDR3 DNA follows: TGTGCCAGCTCCATTACAGCGAACACTGAAGCTTTCTTT.

The chain joins TRBV5-1 to TRBJ1-1; 7 nucleotides match TRBD1. The CDR3 is 15 residues long. Unmatched junction bases numbered 6, after V lost 4 bases and J lost 0 bases. Germline values: CDR1 SGHRS, CDR2 YFSETQ. The CDR3 coding sequence is TGCGCCAGCAGCCCAAACAGGGGACTGAACACTGAAGCTTTCTTT. Its protein product is CASSPNRGLNTEAFF.

CDR3 amino acids: CASSLGPEGGRSGNTIYF. CDR3 coding DNA: TGTGCCAGCAGTTTAGGCCCCGAGGGGGGGAGATCTGGAAACACCATATATTTT. This sequence joins TRBV28 and TRBJ1-3; the D gene is possibly TRBD1 (6 bases). The V gene's germline CDR1 is MDHEN and CDR2 SYDVKM. V shed 2 bases and J shed 1 base, with 18 bases lying between them. This CDR3 has 18 amino acids.

This clone was seen a few times. The J gene is TRBJ2-3, the V gene TRBV6-5; D remains unclear. Trimming shortened V by 2 bases and J by 0 bases, and 6 bases separated the two germline ends. This CDR3 spans 14 amino acids. The V gene's germline CDR1 is MNHEY and CDR2 SVGAGI. The CDR3 DNA is TGTGCCAGCAGTTACCAGACTAGCACAGATACGCAGTATTTT. Residues: CASSYQTSTDTQYF.

This chain connects TRBV28 to TRBJ2-3; D might be TRBD2 (5 bases). CDR3 length equals 14 residues. Germline values: CDR1 MDHEN, CDR2 SYDVKM. Trimming took off 8 bases at V and 1 base at J, with 13 bases between the two ends. The CDR3: CASQFVGGTDTQYF. The CDR3 coding sequence is TGTGCCAGCCAATTCGTCGGGGGCACAGATACGCAGTATTTT.

V and J are TRBV9 and TRBJ1-2; no definite D call. The germline CDR1 and CDR2 sequences are SGDLS and YYNGEE. The V gene lost 4 bases and the J gene lost 7 bases, with 23 bases spanning the gap. The CDR3 length is 16 residues. In DNA form, the CDR3 reads TGTGCCAGCAGCCCATTCGACGGAATTGGAGCTATTGGCTACACCTTC. Translated: CASSPFDGIGAIGYTF.

The chain carries TRBV4-1 and TRBJ2-7, with 11 bases fitting TRBD2. The V and J ends lost 7 bases and 6 bases, in that order; junction bases with no gene match: 2. The length of the CDR3 is 12 residues. CDR1 is MGHRA, CDR2 YSYEKL, per germline. The CDR3 region is CASKGLAGEQYF. The CDR3 DNA follows: TGCGCCAGCAAAGGACTAGCGGGCGAGCAGTACTTC.

The chain has TRBV29-1 and TRBJ2-1, with TRBD2 identical over 8 bases. The CDR3 length is 12 residues. CDR1 and CDR2 from the germline V gene are SQVTM and ANQGSEA. CDR3 sequence (DNA): TGCGCTGTAGCGGGATCCTACAATGAGCAGTTCTTC. Protein: CAVAGSYNEQFF.

The chain uses TRBV27 and TRBJ2-2, with 7 bases that match TRBD1. J was trimmed by 0 bases and V by 7 bases; bases with no gene match: 2. CDR1 and CDR2 (germline): MNHEY, SMNVEV (reference sequence). The CDR3 sequence is 14 residues long. The CDR3 bases are TGTGCCAGCACAGGGGGTTCGAACACCGGGGAGCTGTTTTTT. Residues: CASTGGSNTGELFF.

The chain has TRBV4-1 and TRBJ2-5; D ambiguous. V gave up 5 bases and J gave up 5 bases, with 18 bases separating them. From germline, CDR1 is MGHRA and CDR2 YSYEKL. The CDR3 extends over 15 amino acids. CDR3 nucleotide sequence: TGCGCCAGCAGCGCGAGATCCAGAGGAGTGGAGACCCAGTACTTC. It yields the protein CASSARSRGVETQYF.

This clone turned up a few times. CDR3 DNA sequence: TGTGCCAGCAGCTTCCCCAAGACTAGCGGGGGGGGCTTTGATACGCAGTATTTT. Its translation: CASSFPKTSGGGFDTQYF. The genes are TRBV11-2 and TRBJ2-3; TRBD2 agrees at 14 bases. V lost 3 bases to trimming and J lost 6 bases; unmatched junction nucleotides: 11. CDR1 is SGHAT, CDR2 FQNNGV, per germline. CDR3 length: 18 residues.

The CDR3 bases are TGTGCCACCGAGGGCACTCCCGGGTCTGGGGCCAACGTCCTGACTTTC. It encodes CATEGTPGSGANVLTF. The chain links TRBV15 to TRBJ2-6, with D perhaps TRBD2 (5 bases). Germline V gives CDR1 LNHNV, CDR2 YYDKDF (reference sequence). V was cut by 8 bases and J by 1 base, with 15 bases left in between. CDR3 size: 16 residues. Full variable domain (remainder filled in from reference TRBV15 and TRBJ2-6): DAMVIQNPRYQVTQFGKPVTLSCSQTLNHNVMYWYQQKSSQAPKLLFHYYDKDFNNEADTPDNFQSRRPNTSFCFLDIRSPGLGDTAMYLCATEGTPGSGANVLTFGAGSRLTVL.